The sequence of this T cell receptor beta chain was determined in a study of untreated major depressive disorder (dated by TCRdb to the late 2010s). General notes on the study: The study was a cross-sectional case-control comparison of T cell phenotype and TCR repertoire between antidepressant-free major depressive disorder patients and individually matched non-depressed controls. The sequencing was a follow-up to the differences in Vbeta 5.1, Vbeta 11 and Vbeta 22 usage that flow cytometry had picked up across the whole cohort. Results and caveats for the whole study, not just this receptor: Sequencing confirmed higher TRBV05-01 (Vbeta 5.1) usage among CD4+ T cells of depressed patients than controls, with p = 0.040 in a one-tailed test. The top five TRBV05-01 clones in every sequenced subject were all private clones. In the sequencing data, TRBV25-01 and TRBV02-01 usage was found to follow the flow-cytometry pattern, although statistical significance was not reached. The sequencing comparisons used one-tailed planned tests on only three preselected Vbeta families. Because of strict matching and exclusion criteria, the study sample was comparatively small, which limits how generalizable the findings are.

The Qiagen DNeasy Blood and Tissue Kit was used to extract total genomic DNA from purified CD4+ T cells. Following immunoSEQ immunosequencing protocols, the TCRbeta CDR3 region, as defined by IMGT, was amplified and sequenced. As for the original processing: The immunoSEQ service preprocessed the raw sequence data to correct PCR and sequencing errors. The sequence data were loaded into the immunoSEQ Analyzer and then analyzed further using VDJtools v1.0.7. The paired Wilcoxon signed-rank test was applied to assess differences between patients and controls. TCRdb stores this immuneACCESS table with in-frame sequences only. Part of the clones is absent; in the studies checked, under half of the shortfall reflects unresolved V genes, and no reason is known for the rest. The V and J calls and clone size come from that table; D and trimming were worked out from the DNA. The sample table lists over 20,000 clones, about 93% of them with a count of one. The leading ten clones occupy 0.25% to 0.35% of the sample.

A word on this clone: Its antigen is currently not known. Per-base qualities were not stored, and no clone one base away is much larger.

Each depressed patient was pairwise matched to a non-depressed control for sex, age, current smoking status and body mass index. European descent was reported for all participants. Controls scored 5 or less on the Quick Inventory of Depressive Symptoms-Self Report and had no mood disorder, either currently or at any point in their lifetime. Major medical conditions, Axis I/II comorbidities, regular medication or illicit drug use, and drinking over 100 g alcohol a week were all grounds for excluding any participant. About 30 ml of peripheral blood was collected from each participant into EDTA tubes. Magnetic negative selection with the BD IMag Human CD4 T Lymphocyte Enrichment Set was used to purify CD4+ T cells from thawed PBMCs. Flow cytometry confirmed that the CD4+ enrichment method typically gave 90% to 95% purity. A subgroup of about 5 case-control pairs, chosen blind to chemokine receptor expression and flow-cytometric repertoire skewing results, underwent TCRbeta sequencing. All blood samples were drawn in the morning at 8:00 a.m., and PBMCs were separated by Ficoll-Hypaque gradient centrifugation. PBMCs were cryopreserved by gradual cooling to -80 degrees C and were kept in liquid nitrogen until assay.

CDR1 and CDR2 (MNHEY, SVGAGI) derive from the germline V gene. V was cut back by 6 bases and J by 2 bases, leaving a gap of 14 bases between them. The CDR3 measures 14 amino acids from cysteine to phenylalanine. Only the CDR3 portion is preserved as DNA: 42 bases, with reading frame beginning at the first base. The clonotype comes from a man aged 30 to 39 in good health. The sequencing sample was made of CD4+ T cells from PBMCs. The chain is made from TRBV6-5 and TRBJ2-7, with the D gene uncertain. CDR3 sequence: CASRNFGPTYEQYF. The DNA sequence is TGTGCCAGCAGAAACTTCGGACCGACCTACGAGCAGTACTTC.